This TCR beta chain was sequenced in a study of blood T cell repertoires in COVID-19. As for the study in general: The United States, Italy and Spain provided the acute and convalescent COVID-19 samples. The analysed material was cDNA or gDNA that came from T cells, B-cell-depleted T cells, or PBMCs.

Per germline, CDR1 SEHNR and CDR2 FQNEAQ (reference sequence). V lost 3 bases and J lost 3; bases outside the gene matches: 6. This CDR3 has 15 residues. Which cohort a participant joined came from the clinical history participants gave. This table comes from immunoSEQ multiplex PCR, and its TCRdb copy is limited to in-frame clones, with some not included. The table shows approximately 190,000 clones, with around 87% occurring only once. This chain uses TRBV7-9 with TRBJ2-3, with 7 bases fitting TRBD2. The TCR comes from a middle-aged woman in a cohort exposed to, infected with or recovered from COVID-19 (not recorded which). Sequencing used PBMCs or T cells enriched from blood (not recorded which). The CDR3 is CASSFFRGGTDTQYF. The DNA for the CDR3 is TGTGCCAGCAGCTTTTTCCGGGGAGGGACAGATACGCAGTATTTT.